The rows below give T cell receptor beta chains drawn from one sample of a study of T cell repertoires in cytomegalovirus infection. TCRdb re-derived calls from the reads in MiXCR, one entry per CDR3 protein. The sample lists about 360,000 distinct CDR3 sequences, 15% to 20% seen once, with less than 9.5% in the top ten. Sequencing used PBMCs. Receptors were obtained from a human donor in good health (CMV status not recorded). Some clones in this sample may be carry-over from other donors' samples. Both conserved end residues are part of each CDR3. Fields, in order: J gene, clone size, V gene, D gene, CDR3 DNA, CDR3 protein. The D gene is left open where the match is weak. Not every row has a clone size; where given, it reads once, few, many or a size class.

>TRBJ1-1|NA|TRBV25-1|NA
TGTGCCAGCAGTGCCCAGGGCAGACCCACTGAAGCTTTCTTT
CASSAQGRPTEAFF
>TRBJ1-5|many|TRBV12-3/TRBV12-4|NA
TGTGCCAGCAGTTTTGAGCTGACCATTTATAGCAATCAGCCCCAGCATTTT
CASSFELTIYSNQPQHF
>TRBJ2-7|many|TRBV7-6|NA
TGTGCCAGCAGCTTAGCGCGCAAGGGCCCTACCTACGAGCAGTACTTC
CASSLARKGPTYEQYF
>TRBJ2-5|NA|TRBV5-5|NA
TGTGCCAGCAGCTTGGGGTGGATCGGGGACTTCCAAGAGACCCAGTACTTC
CASSLGWIGDFQETQYF
>TRBJ1-1|many|TRBV7-2|NA
TGTGCCAGCCGACAAATGAACACTGAAGCTTTCTTT
CASRQMNTEAFF
>TRBJ2-7|few|TRBV5-3|NA
TGTGCCAGCAGCTTTGGGGACGGTTCCTACGAGCAGTACTTC
CASSFGDGSYEQYF
>TRBJ2-7|few|TRBV5-5|NA
TGTGCCAGCAGCCGTCAGATGGGGACCTACGAGCAGTACTTC
CASSRQMGTYEQYF
>TRBJ2-5|few|TRBV12-3/TRBV12-4|NA
TGTGCCAGCAGTTTGGGGCGTATCACGACCCAGTACTTC
CASSLGRITTQYF
>TRBJ1-2|once|TRBV20-1|NA
TGCAGTGCTAGAGATCCTGCCAGGGTCGTCTATGGCTACACCTTC
CSARDPARVVYGYTF
>TRBJ2-5|few|TRBV19|NA
TGTGCCAGTAGTATGTCGTGGCAGGTAGGAGAGACCCAGTACTTC
CASSMSWQVGETQYF
>TRBJ2-2|NA|TRBV7-2|NA
TGTGCCAGCAGCTTAGGACTAGTTATGACCGGGGAGCTGTTTTTT
CASSLGLVMTGELFF
>TRBJ2-1|few|TRBV2|TRBD1
TGTGCCAGCAGTGCCCGGGACAGGGCCAATGAGCAGTTCTTC
CASSARDRANEQFF
>TRBJ2-7|many|TRBV12-3/TRBV12-4|TRBD1
TGTGCCAGCAGTCAAGACAGGGGGCTTACCTACGAGCAGTACTTC
CASSQDRGLTYEQYF
>TRBJ1-2|NA|TRBV3-1|TRBD1
TGTGCCAGCACAACCGGGACAGCCACTCATGGCTACACCTTC
CASTTGTATHGYTF
>TRBJ2-7|many|TRBV7-8|TRBD2
TGTGCCAGCAGCCAGACTAGCGGGGGGGCCCTCTCCTACGAGCAGTACTTC
CASSQTSGGALSYEQYF
>TRBJ1-6|few|TRBV20-1|NA
TGCAGTGCTAGAGAGGGCCCCACACATTCACCCCTCCACTTT
CSAREGPTHSPLHF
>TRBJ1-2|NA|TRBV30|TRBD1
TGTGCCTTGCGTCGGACAGGGAAAGTAGGTGGCTACACCTTC
CALRRTGKVGGYTF
>TRBJ2-3|few|TRBV7-9|TRBD2
TGTGCCAGCAGCTTCACTAGCGGGAGATTTGATACGCAGTATTTT
CASSFTSGRFDTQYF
>TRBJ1-1|many|TRBV11-2|TRBD1
TGTGCCAGCAGCTTAGCCGGGACAGGGTTGGCTGAAGCTTTCTTT
CASSLAGTGLAEAFF
>TRBJ2-2|many|TRBV12-3/TRBV12-4|NA
TGTGCCAGCAGTTTAGCGCTCTTAGCCCTGACAGGGGAGCTGTTTTTT
CASSLALLALTGELFF
>TRBJ1-2|many|TRBV7-9|TRBD1
TGTGCCAGCAGCTTAGCGGAGTGGGACAGGGCTGCCGGTGGCTACACCTTC
CASSLAEWDRAAGGYTF